A selection of T cell receptor beta chains follows, all from one sample in a study of graft-versus-host responses after intestinal transplantation. Clones were read by immunoSEQ multiplex PCR, and TCRdb kept only the in-frame ones, dropping some. The data show 25,000 to 30,000 clones, over 60% seen once. Material: ileum tissue, obtained 98 days after intestinal transplantation. The receptors shown here come from a human patient who received an intestinal transplant, so some T cells may come from the graft donor. Each CDR3 is given without its conserved first and last residue. Fields, in order: CDR3 length, V gene, J gene, CDR3 protein.

len: 11
v_gene: TRBV5-6
j_gene: TRBJ2-2
CDR3aa: ASSREAPGELF

len: 15
v_gene: TRBV2
j_gene: TRBJ2-1
CDR3aa: ASRLRVQGEVNNEQF

len: 11
v_gene: TRBV5-5
j_gene: TRBJ1-4
CDR3aa: ASSPTGEGKLF

len: 12
v_gene: TRBV2
j_gene: TRBJ2-1
CDR3aa: ASSTGTVYNEQF

len: 9
v_gene: TRBV19
j_gene: TRBJ2-7
CDR3aa: ATSGGNEQY

len: 12
v_gene: TRBV5-8
j_gene: TRBJ2-7
CDR3aa: ASSLPRSSYEQY

len: 15
v_gene: TRBV25-1
j_gene: TRBJ1-6
CDR3aa: ASRANRGVNYNSPLH

len: 13
v_gene: TRBV19
j_gene: TRBJ2-7
CDR3aa: ASSPGTGASYEQY

len: 11
v_gene: TRBV14
j_gene: TRBJ1-2
CDR3aa: ASSPGQGYGYT

len: 14
v_gene: TRBV7-6
j_gene: TRBJ2-5
CDR3aa: ASSPPGLAAGETQY

len: 13
v_gene: TRBV6-1
j_gene: TRBJ2-1
CDR3aa: ASRERDRTYNEQF

len: 12
v_gene: TRBV27
j_gene: TRBJ2-3
CDR3aa: ASSLERRPDTQY

len: 11
v_gene: TRBV6-5
j_gene: TRBJ2-7
CDR3aa: ASSAGSRYEQY

len: 11
v_gene: TRBV7-9
j_gene: TRBJ1-1
CDR3aa: ASSFPSNTEAF

len: 18
v_gene: TRBV6-1
j_gene: TRBJ1-3
CDR3aa: ASSVALYRLTGSSGNTIY

len: 12
v_gene: TRBV4-1
j_gene: TRBJ2-5
CDR3aa: ASSQDPGAETQY

len: 12
v_gene: TRBV7-9
j_gene: TRBJ2-6
CDR3aa: ASSLGAGANVLT

len: 13
v_gene: TRBV16
j_gene: TRBJ1-1
CDR3aa: ASSRDRDLNTEAF

len: 10
v_gene: TRBV5-1
j_gene: TRBJ2-5
CDR3aa: ASGLGQETQY

len: 12
v_gene: TRBV4-1
j_gene: TRBJ2-1
CDR3aa: ASSQVAGGREQF

len: 13
v_gene: TRBV13
j_gene: TRBJ2-2
CDR3aa: ASKFGYLITGELF

len: 12
v_gene: TRBV9
j_gene: TRBJ1-5
CDR3aa: ASSGGQGDQPQH

len: 11
v_gene: TRBV19
j_gene: TRBJ1-1
CDR3aa: ASSGQGPEEAF

len: 12
v_gene: TRBV27
j_gene: TRBJ2-1
CDR3aa: ASRMTGGHNEQF

len: 13
v_gene: TRBV2
j_gene: TRBJ2-7
CDR3aa: ASSAAGGVTYEQY

len: 13
v_gene: TRBV28
j_gene: TRBJ2-1
CDR3aa: ASSSGQSSYNEQF

len: 11
v_gene: TRBV19
j_gene: TRBJ2-3
CDR3aa: ASSTRPFWGQY

len: 11
v_gene: TRBV4-1
j_gene: TRBJ2-7
CDR3aa: ASSQDHSYEQY

len: 14
v_gene: TRBV5-6
j_gene: TRBJ2-1
CDR3aa: ASIGLAGAPYNEQF

len: 13
v_gene: TRBV4-1
j_gene: TRBJ2-5
CDR3aa: ASSQDPSGEETQY

len: 16
v_gene: TRBV7-8
j_gene: TRBJ1-4
CDR3aa: ASSRNPPQRGYKEKLF

len: 11
v_gene: TRBV7-3
j_gene: TRBJ1-4
CDR3aa: ASSAGYGEKLF

len: 10
v_gene: TRBV4-1
j_gene: TRBJ2-3
CDR3aa: ASSPAQDTQY

len: 12
v_gene: TRBV10-1
j_gene: TRBJ2-7
CDR3aa: ASSSSGQAGEQY